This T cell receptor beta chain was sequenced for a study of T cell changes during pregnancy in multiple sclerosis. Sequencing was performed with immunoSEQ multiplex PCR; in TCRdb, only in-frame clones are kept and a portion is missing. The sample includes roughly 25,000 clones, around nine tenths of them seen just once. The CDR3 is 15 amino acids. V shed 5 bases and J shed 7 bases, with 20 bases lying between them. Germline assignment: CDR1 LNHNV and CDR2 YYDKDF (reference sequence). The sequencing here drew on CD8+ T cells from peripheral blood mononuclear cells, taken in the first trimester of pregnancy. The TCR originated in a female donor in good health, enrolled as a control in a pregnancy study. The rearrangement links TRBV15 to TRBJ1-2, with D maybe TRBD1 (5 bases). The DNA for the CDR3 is TGTGCCACCAGCGTTTGGGGGAGGGTTGGAGTTGGCTACACCTTC. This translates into CATSVWGRVGVGYTF.